Below, 9 T cell receptor beta chains from the same sample are listed, as sequenced in a study of T cell responses to AZD1222 COVID-19 vaccine (dated by TCRdb to the early 2020s). The time point label, as the study defines it: baseline before first vaccination. The protocol used for the library was the immunoSEQ multiplex PCR assay. TCRdb stores this immuneACCESS table with in-frame sequences only. Part of the clones is absent; in the studies checked, under half of the shortfall reflects unresolved V genes, and no reason is known for the rest. The sample table lists around 110,000 clones, just over 85% of them with a count of one. Over 8.5% of the sample is held by the ten biggest clonotypes. Sequenced here: peripheral blood, sampled on day 0 of AZD1222 vaccination. The receptor source for this set is an adult in good health.

This clone was observed a single time. The chain combines TRBV5-4 with TRBJ2-7, with D uncertain. The V end lost 0 bases, the J end lost 1 base, and 14 bases lay between the germline ends. Per germline, CDR1 SGHNT and CDR2 YYREEE (reference sequence). The CDR3 sequence is 16 residues long. CDR3 residues: CASSLAGRKTSYEQYF. The DNA for the CDR3 is TGTGCCAGCAGCTTGGCCGGCAGGAAAACTTCCTACGAGCAGTACTTC.

The chain is built from TRBV27 and TRBJ2-3; the D gene is possibly TRBD1 (6 bases). Germline V gives CDR1 MNHEY, CDR2 SMNVEV (reference sequence). The V end was cut by 6 bases, the J end by 1 base, with 8 bases between. This CDR3 is built from 13 residues. CDR3 amino acids: CASRRQGTDTQYF. CDR3 sequence (DNA): TGTGCCAGCAGAAGACAGGGCACAGATACGCAGTATTTT.

V is TRBV9 and J is TRBJ2-3; 10 positions match TRBD1. The CDR3 covers 18 residues. Germline loops: CDR1 SGDLS, CDR2 YYNGEE. V lost 2 bases, J lost 4 bases, and 13 bases stayed unmatched. CDR3 amino acids: CASSVNIAGQGRADTQYF. The CDR3 DNA sequence: TGTGCCAGCAGCGTTAATATTGCGGGACAGGGGAGGGCAGATACGCAGTATTTT.

The genes are TRBV5-1 and TRBJ2-1, with no clear D. The V and J ends lost 4 bases and 2 bases respectively, with 7 bases between them. Germline loops: CDR1 SGHRS, CDR2 YFSETQ. The CDR3 runs 13 residues. In DNA, the CDR3 is TGCGCCAGCAGCCCGCCCCCCTACAATGAGCAGTTCTTC. Protein sequence: CASSPPPYNEQFF.

This rearrangement joins TRBV27 to TRBJ1-2; D unresolved. CDR1 MNHEY and CDR2 SMNVEV come from the germline V gene (reference sequence). Deletions cut 4 bases from V and 1 base from J, with 16 bases between. This CDR3 has 16 amino acids. CDR3 DNA sequence: TGTGCCAGCAGTTCCGCTCCGTCTAACTTTAACTATGGCTACACCTTC. This encodes CASSSAPSNFNYGYTF.

This sequence joins TRBV12-3 or TRBV12-4 and TRBJ2-2; unclear D gene. The CDR3 runs to 11 residues. Trimming removed 3 bases from V and 6 bases from J, with 2 bases in between. This CDR3 reads CASSFAGELFF. CDR3 nucleotide sequence: TGTGCCAGCAGTTTTGCCGGGGAGCTGTTTTTT.

In nucleotides, the CDR3 is TGTGCCAGCAGCTGGTCAGGGACCTACGAGCAGTACTTC. Translated, it gives CASSWSGTYEQYF. The V call is TRBV5-6, the J call TRBJ2-7; a possible D gene is TRBD1 (5 bases). V lost 3 bases and J lost 2, with 9 bases in between. The germline V gene has CDR1 SGHDT and CDR2 YYEEEE. The CDR3 has 13 amino acids. The full variable domain, with the rest looked up from reference TRBV5-6 and TRBJ2-7, is DAGVTQSPTHLIKTRGQQVTLRCSPKSGHDTVSWYQQALGQGPQFIFQYYEEEERQRGNFPDRFSGHQFPNYSSELNVNALLLGDSALYLCASSWSGTYEQYFGPGTRLTVT.

The chain uses TRBV3-1 (or the pseudogene TRBV3-2) and TRBJ1-1, with TRBD1 matching over 11 bases. Germline V gene lookup returns CDR1 LGHDT and CDR2 YNNKEL (reference sequence). The CDR3 totals 14 residues. V was clipped by 6 bases and J by 4 bases; unmatched bases: 4. Written as DNA, the CDR3 is TGTGCCAGCAGTCCTGGGACAGGGGGCACTGAAGCTTTCTTT. As protein: CASSPGTGGTEAFF.

This chain uses TRBV11-3 with TRBJ2-2; 10 bases match TRBD2. From germline, CDR1 is SGHNT and CDR2 YENEEA. The CDR3 has 15 amino acids. V trimming: 5 bases; J trimming: 4 bases; junction bases outside the gene matches: 4. The CDR3 DNA sequence: TGTGCCAGCAGCCCCGGACTAGCGGCCACCGGGGAGCTGTTTTTT. As protein: CASSPGLAATGELFF.